A single TCR beta chain is shown here with its context. These data come from a study of OX40 agonist ivuxolimab in advanced cancers. The V gene lost 1 base and the J gene lost 8 bases, with 6 bases spanning the gap. In germline, CDR1 is MGHRA, CDR2 YSYEKL. The CDR3 runs 13 residues. At cycle 4 day 1, cycle 7 day 1, and baseline, blood was sampled. TCRdb keeps only in-frame clones here, not all; method: immunoSEQ multiplex PCR. The table records tens of thousands of clones, more than 80% of them present only once. The receptor was isolated from an adult with an advanced solid tumor such as melanoma, head and neck, liver or kidney cancer. The chain uses TRBV4-1 and TRBJ1-6; no reliable D call. This specimen consisted of CD4+ or CD8+ T cells sorted from blood, obtained in a trial of the OX40 agonist ivuxolimab. The CDR3 nucleotides read TGCGCCAGCAGCCAAGTAGGAGATTCACCCCTCCACTTT. Amino acid sequence: CASSQVGDSPLHF.